The 27 T cell receptor beta chains below come from one sample, sequenced in a study of blood T cell repertoires in COVID-19 (dated by TCRdb to 2020 to 2022). The method behind the library was the immunoSEQ multiplex PCR assay. Held by TCRdb, this immuneACCESS table contains in-frame sequences only and omits some clones. Under half of the omission traces to an unresolved V gene where checked; the cause of the rest is unknown. In this sample the table shows approximately 100,000 clones, approximately 81% of which occur a single time. The ten largest make up roughly 14% of the sample. Sequences were obtained from peripheral blood. These receptors were obtained from a woman in her 70s with acute or convalescent COVID-19.

The chain joins TRBV5-1 to TRBJ2-4, with no clear D. Germline CDR1 is SGHRS and CDR2 is YFSETQ. The V end lost 5 bases, the J end lost 5 bases, and 5 bases lay between the germline ends. The CDR3 loop spans 11 amino acids. The DNA of the CDR3 is TGCGCCAGCAGGGAGCAAAACATTCAGTACTTC. Translating gives CASREQNIQYF.

V gene TRBV6-6 combines with J gene TRBJ2-6, with 9 bases matching TRBD1. Unmatched junction bases numbered 9, after V lost 10 bases and J lost 2 bases. The CDR3 spans 16 residues. From germline, CDR1 is MNHNY and CDR2 SVGAGI (reference sequence). DNA for the CDR3: TGTGCCACCCCCGTAGGACAGGGGCCTGGGGCCAACGTCCTGACTTTC. It translates to CATPVGQGPGANVLTF.

V and J are TRBV9 and TRBJ2-5, with D possibly TRBD2 on 5 matching bases. The CDR3 has 16 amino acids. Trimming pared 4 bases from V and 1 base from J, leaving 17 bases between. Per germline, CDR1 SGDLS and CDR2 YYNGEE. CDR3 DNA sequence: TGTGCCAGCAGCCTCAACCCGGACTCCCCCCAAGAGACCCAGTACTTC. Its translation is CASSLNPDSPQETQYF. The full variable domain, with the rest looked up from reference TRBV9 and TRBJ2-5, is DSGVTQTPKHLITATGQRVTLRCSPRSGDLSVYWYQQSLDQGLQFLIQYYNGEERAKGNILERFSAQQFPDLHSELNLSSLELGDSALYFCASSLNPDSPQETQYFGPGTRLLVL.

The V call is TRBV7-2, the J call TRBJ2-5; 9 nucleotides align to TRBD1. Germline loops: CDR1 SGHTA, CDR2 FQGNSA. Losses at the gene ends were 5 bases for V and 4 bases for J; bases not matched to a gene: 8. This CDR3 is built from 15 residues. CDR3 residues: CASSEQGALGETQYF. In DNA, the CDR3 is TGTGCCAGCAGCGAACAGGGGGCGCTGGGAGAGACCCAGTACTTC.

The chain couples TRBV25-1 to TRBJ2-1, with D maybe TRBD2 (6 bases). The CDR3 loop spans 14 amino acids. Between the trimmed V and J ends, which lost 11 bases and 6 bases, there was a span of 20 bases. The germline CDR1 and CDR2 sequences are MGHDK and SYGVNS. For the CDR3, the DNA is TGTGCCGCCTCGGACGGAGGGGAAATCAATGAGCAGTTCTTC. Translating it yields CAASDGGEINEQFF.

V usage is TRBV14 and J usage is TRBJ2-5; 7 positions agree with TRBD2. Germline V gene lookup returns CDR1 SGHDN and CDR2 FVKESK. The CDR3 sequence is 15 residues long. Germline trimming cut 3 bases from V and 4 bases from J; bases unmatched to any gene: 8. Written as DNA, the CDR3 is TGTGCCAGCAGCCAGGCTTCCGCGGGAGCAGAGACCCAGTACTTC. Its translation: CASSQASAGAETQYF.

The V gene is TRBV7-9, the J gene TRBJ2-1, with D unresolved. Trimming left V 4 bases short and J 7 bases short, with 8 bases between. Germline V gene data show CDR1 as SEHNR and CDR2 as FQNEAQ (reference sequence). CDR3 size: 12 residues. In DNA, the CDR3 is TGTGCCAGCAGCTCCCTCCTGAATGAGCAGTTCTTC. Its translation is CASSSLLNEQFF.

CDR3 nucleotides: TGTGCCAGCAGTTATGATGCGGCGCGTACCCAAGAGACCCAGTACTTC. Translation: CASSYDAARTQETQYF. The chain carries TRBV6-5 and TRBJ2-5; unclear D gene. V lost 3 bases, J lost 1 base, and 15 bases lay in between. This CDR3 contains 16 residues. CDR1 is MNHEY, CDR2 SVGAGI, per germline.

This rearrangement joins TRBV6-6 to TRBJ1-2; tentative D call: TRBD1 (5 bases). Germline lookup yields CDR1 MNHNY and CDR2 SVGAGI (reference sequence). The germline V and J ends were trimmed by 6 bases and 6 bases, with 23 bases remaining between them. The CDR3 has 16 amino acids. In DNA, the CDR3 is TGTGCCAGCAGCACCGAACGTGGGACTCTACCCGATGGCTACACCTTC. Protein: CASSTERGTLPDGYTF.

This chain connects TRBV30 to TRBJ1-2, with a possible D match to TRBD1 (6 bases). The V gene's germline CDR1 is GTSNPN and CDR2 SVGIG (reference sequence). The length of the CDR3 is 13 residues. Trimming left V 2 bases short and J 8 bases short, with 15 bases between. The DNA of the CDR3 is TGTGCCTGGAGTCCTCTCCCAGGGGAGGGCTACACCTTC. Amino acids: CAWSPLPGEGYTF.

This clone came up a few times. This chain connects TRBV4-2 to TRBJ1-2, with D possibly being TRBD1 (5 bases). Per the germline V gene, CDR1 is LGHNA and CDR2 is YNFKEQ. This CDR3 is 15 amino acids long. With 4 bases removed from V and 2 bases from J, the gap between germline ends came to 14 bases. The chain's CDR3 is CASSLALTDNYGYTF. In DNA, the CDR3 is TGTGCCAGCAGCCTTGCTTTGACAGACAACTATGGCTACACCTTC.

The chain combines TRBV24-1 with TRBJ2-7; D possibly corresponds to TRBD2 (5 bases). The CDR3 covers 15 residues. V was trimmed by 9 bases and J by 1 base, leaving 18 bases between them. The germline V gene encodes CDR1 KGHDR and CDR2 SFDVKD. DNA for the CDR3: TGTGCCACCTACCTTAATTTTAGAGGGTCCTACGAGCAGTACGTC. Translated, it gives CATYLNFRGSYEQYV.

The V and J genes are TRBV21-1 and TRBJ2-7; the table names TRBD2, a call not compared with the DNA. TRBV21-1 is assigned pseudogene status. This CDR3 comprises 15 residues. Here the CDR3 DNA reads TGTGCCAGCAGCAAAAACGCGGGGGGGCCCTACGAGCAGTACGTC. Encoded protein: CASSKNAGGPYEQYV.

The chain combines TRBV5-8 with TRBJ1-2; D remains unclear. Germline V CDR1 and CDR2: SGHTS, YDEGEE. The V end lost 0 bases, the J end lost 4 bases, and 10 bases lay between the germline ends. The CDR3 covers 14 residues. The DNA of the CDR3 is TGTGCCAGCAGCTTGGGGAGTTTAGGCTATGGCTACACCTTC. Translating it yields CASSLGSLGYGYTF.

V usage is TRBV5-1 and J usage is TRBJ1-2; TRBD1 aligns across 9 bases. The germline gives CDR1 SGHRS, CDR2 YFSETQ. There are 15 residues in the CDR3. V shed 4 bases, J shed 6 bases, and the junction held 10 bases outside the gene matches. In DNA, the CDR3 is TGCGCCAGCAGCGGGGGGACAGGGCTGGGGCATGGCTACACCTTC. This sequence encodes CASSGGTGLGHGYTF.

This sequence joins TRBV19 and TRBJ2-3, with 8 bases that match TRBD2. J gave up 4 bases and V 1 base, and 4 bases lay outside the gene matches. The CDR3 has 15 residues. Germline assignment: CDR1 LNHDA and CDR2 SQIVND (reference sequence). The DNA for the CDR3 is TGTGCCAGTAGTATAGGTGGACTAGCTGCAGATACGCAGTATTTT. Amino acids: CASSIGGLAADTQYF.

The chain is built from TRBV11-2 and TRBJ2-1; 7 bases line up with TRBD1. The CDR3 runs to 12 residues. V shed 5 bases and J 10 bases; nucleotides not matched to a gene: 5. Germline values: CDR1 SGHAT, CDR2 FQNNGV. CDR3 DNA: TGTGCCAGCAGCCGCAACAGGGGCGAGCAGTTCTTC. Translation gives CASSRNRGEQFF.

The chain carries TRBV2 and TRBJ1-2; weak D call: TRBD1 (6 bases). The CDR3 is made up of 15 amino acids. Trimming pared 5 bases from V and 8 bases from J, leaving 21 bases between. CDR1 SNHLY and CDR2 FYNNEI come from the germline V gene. The CDR3 DNA follows: TGTGCCAGCAGTACCGACAGGACTCCTATCAGGGGCTACACCTTC. Translating it yields CASSTDRTPIRGYTF.

The chain links TRBV18 to TRBJ1-6; 8 bases agree with TRBD1. Losses at the gene ends were 2 bases for V and 7 bases for J; bases not matched to a gene: 1. Germline V gene data show CDR1 as KGHSH and CDR2 as LQKENI. This CDR3 is 14 amino acids long. Here the CDR3 DNA reads TGTGCCAGCTCACCAGGGACAGGCAATTCACCCCTCCACTTT. Translating it yields CASSPGTGNSPLHF.

This chain joins TRBV3-1 (or the pseudogene TRBV3-2) and TRBJ2-3, with TRBD2 as a possible D gene (5 bases). Trimming shortened V by 1 base and J by 4 bases, and 9 bases separated the two germline ends. The CDR3 consists of 14 residues. The germline gives CDR1 LGHDT, CDR2 YNNKEL (reference sequence). The CDR3: CASSQGTDSDTQYF. For the CDR3, the DNA is TGTGCCAGCAGCCAAGGGACGGACTCAGATACGCAGTATTTT.

Only one count was recorded for this clone. The J gene is TRBJ2-3, the V gene TRBV6-2 or TRBV6-3, with 9 bases fitting TRBD2. This CDR3 has 14 residues. Germline values: CDR1 MNHEY, CDR2 SVGEGT. The ends lost 6 bases at V and 5 bases at J; junction bases unmatched: 6. CDR3 region: CASSIAGVLDTQYF. The CDR3 DNA reads TGTGCCAGCAGCATAGCGGGAGTGTTAGATACGCAGTATTTT.

The chain employs TRBV12-3 or TRBV12-4 and TRBJ2-1; possibly TRBD1 for D (5 bases). Trimming took off 6 bases at V and 4 bases at J, with 10 bases between the two ends. This CDR3 is built from 13 residues. The CDR3: CASRLTEYNEQFF. The CDR3 region has the DNA TGTGCCAGCAGGCTGACAGAGTACAATGAGCAGTTCTTC.

The chain recombines TRBV5-1 with TRBJ2-5; 10 bases map to TRBD1. CDR1 SGHRS and CDR2 YFSETQ come from the germline V gene. V gave up 0 bases and J gave up 4 bases; unmatched junction bases: 6. The CDR3 spans 16 residues. CDR3 amino acids: CASSLGGQGNGETQYF. CDR3 in DNA: TGCGCCAGCAGCTTGGGGGGACAGGGGAATGGAGAGACCCAGTACTTC. Full variable domain (outside the CDR3, taken from reference TRBV5-1 and TRBJ2-5): KAGVTQTPRYLIKTRGQQVTLSCSPISGHRSVSWYQQTPGQGLQFLFEYFSETQRNKGNFPGRFSGRQFSNSRSEMNVSTLELGDSALYLCASSLGGQGNGETQYFGPGTRLLVL.

This chain links TRBV20-1 with TRBJ2-5, with D possibly TRBD2 on 6 matching bases. V dropped 5 bases and J dropped 5 bases, with 9 bases sitting between them. Germline V gene data show CDR1 as DFQATT and CDR2 as SNEGSKA (reference sequence). This CDR3 is 11 amino acids long. For the CDR3, the DNA is TGCAGTGCTGCGGGGAGCGAGACCCAGTACTTC. It encodes CSAAGSETQYF.

This sequence joins TRBV4-1 and TRBJ1-2, with TRBD1 as a possible D gene (5 bases). This CDR3 is 13 amino acids long. Germline assignment: CDR1 MGHRA and CDR2 YSYEKL. Trimming removed 4 bases at V and 3 bases at J, with 9 bases between. The CDR3 sequence is CASSPVGDYGYTF. The DNA of the CDR3 is TGCGCCAGCAGCCCTGTAGGGGACTATGGCTACACCTTC.

The rearrangement uses TRBV18 and TRBJ2-5; 7 nucleotides align to TRBD1. V was pared by 6 bases and J by 4 bases, with 5 bases of the junction left unmatched. The CDR3 length is 13 residues. Germline assignment: CDR1 KGHSH and CDR2 LQKENI. CDR3 loop: CASSPRQGETQYF. The CDR3 DNA reads as TGTGCCAGCTCGCCCCGACAGGGAGAGACCCAGTACTTC.

The chain combines TRBV7-2 with TRBJ1-2; TRBD1 is a possible D gene (6 bases). CDR3 length equals 12 residues. Germline CDR1 reads SGHTA; CDR2 reads FQGNSA. Trimming left V 11 bases short and J 5 bases short, with 15 bases between. CDR3 nucleotide sequence: TGTGCCTCCCGCCCAGGGGAGTATGGCTACACCTTC. Its translation is CASRPGEYGYTF.